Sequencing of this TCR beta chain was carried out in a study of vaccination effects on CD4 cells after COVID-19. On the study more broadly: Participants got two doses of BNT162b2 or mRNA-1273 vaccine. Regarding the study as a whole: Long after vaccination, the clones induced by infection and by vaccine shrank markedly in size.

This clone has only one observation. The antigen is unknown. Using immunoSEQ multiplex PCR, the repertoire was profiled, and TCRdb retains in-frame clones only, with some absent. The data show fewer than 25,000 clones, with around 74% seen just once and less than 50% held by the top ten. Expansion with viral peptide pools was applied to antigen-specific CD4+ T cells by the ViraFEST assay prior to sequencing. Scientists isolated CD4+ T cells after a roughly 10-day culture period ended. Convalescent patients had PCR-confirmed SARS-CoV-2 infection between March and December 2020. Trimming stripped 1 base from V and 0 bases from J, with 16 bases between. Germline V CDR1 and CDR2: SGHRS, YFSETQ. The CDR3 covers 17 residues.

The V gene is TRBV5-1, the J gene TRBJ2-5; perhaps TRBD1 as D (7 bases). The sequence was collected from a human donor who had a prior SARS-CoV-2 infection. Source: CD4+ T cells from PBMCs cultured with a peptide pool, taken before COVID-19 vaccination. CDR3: CASSLSRDSLNQETQYF. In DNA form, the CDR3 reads TGCGCCAGCAGCTTGTCGCGGGACAGCCTAAACCAAGAGACCCAGTACTTC.